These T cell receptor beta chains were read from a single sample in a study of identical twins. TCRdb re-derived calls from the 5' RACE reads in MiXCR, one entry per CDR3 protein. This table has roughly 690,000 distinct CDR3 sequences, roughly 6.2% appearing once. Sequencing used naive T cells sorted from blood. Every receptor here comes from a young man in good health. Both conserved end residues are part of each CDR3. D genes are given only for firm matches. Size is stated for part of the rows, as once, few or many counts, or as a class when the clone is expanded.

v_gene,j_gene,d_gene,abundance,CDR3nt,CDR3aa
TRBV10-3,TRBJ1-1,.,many,TGTGCCATCAGTGGTCACAGGATAACCATGAACACTGAAGCTTTCTTT,CAISGHRITMNTEAFF
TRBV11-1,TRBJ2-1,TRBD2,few,TGTGCCAGCAGCACCCTGACTAGCGGGAGGCCCCGAGCGAAATACAATGAGCAGTTCTTC,CASSTLTSGRPRAKYNEQFF
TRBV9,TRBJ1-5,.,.,TGTGCCAGCAGCGCTACGGAAGGGAAGAGTCAGCCCCAGCATTTT,CASSATEGKSQPQHF
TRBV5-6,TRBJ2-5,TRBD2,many,TGTGCCAGCAGCTTGTATACTAGCGGGGAGACCCAGTACTTC,CASSLYTSGETQYF
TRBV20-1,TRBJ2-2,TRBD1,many,TGCAGTGCTAGACGCGGGGGACAGGGAGGTGGGGAGCTGTTTTTT,CSARRGGQGGGELFF
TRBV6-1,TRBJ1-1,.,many,TGTGCCAGCAGCCCTGACGGGGACACTGAAGCTTTCTTT,CASSPDGDTEAFF
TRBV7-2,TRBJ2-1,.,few,TGTGGCGGCAGGACCCGGGACTCCGAATACAATGAGCAGTTCTTC,CGGRTRDSEYNEQFF
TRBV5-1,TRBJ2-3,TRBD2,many,TGCGCCAGCAAAGTTCTAGCGGGGTATTTGGATACGCAGTATTTT,CASKVLAGYLDTQYF
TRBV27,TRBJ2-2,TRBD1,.,TGTGCCAGCAGTCGCAGACAGGGAAATACCGGGGAGCTGTTTTTT,CASSRRQGNTGELFF
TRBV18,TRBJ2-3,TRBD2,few,TGTGCCAGCTCACCACTCGGACTAGCGGGAGGCACAGATACGCAGTATTTT,CASSPLGLAGGTDTQYF
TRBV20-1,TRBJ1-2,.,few,TGCAGTGCTAGAGATGCGCGGGCATGGGGCTACACCTTC,CSARDARAWGYTF
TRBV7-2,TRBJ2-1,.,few,TGTGCCAGCAGCTTGTCGCAGGGTCCTAGTATTGAGCAGTTCTTC,CASSLSQGPSIEQFF
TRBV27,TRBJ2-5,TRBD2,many,TGTGCCAGCATGGGCGGGAGGGGGTACCAAGAGACCCAGTACTTC,CASMGGRGYQETQYF
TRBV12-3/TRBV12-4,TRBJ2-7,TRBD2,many,TGTGCCAGCACCCCTAGCGGGAGACTCACCTACGAGCAGTACTTC,CASTPSGRLTYEQYF
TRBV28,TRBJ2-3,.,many,TGTGCCAGCAGTTCGGAATACAGCACCACAGATACGCAGTATTTT,CASSSEYSTTDTQYF
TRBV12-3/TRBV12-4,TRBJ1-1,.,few,TGTCTCACGGGAAGGGGCACTGAAGCTTTCTTT,CLTGRGTEAFF
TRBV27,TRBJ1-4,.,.,TGTGCCAGCAGTTTGTCGTGGTCGGCTAATGAAAAACTGTTTTTT,CASSLSWSANEKLFF
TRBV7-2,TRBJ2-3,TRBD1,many,TGTGCCAGCAGCTGGGGGGACAGGCCCGAGGATACGCAGTATTTT,CASSWGDRPEDTQYF
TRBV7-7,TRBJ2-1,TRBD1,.,TGTGCCAGCAGCACGGACAGGGGAACAGTTGAGCAGTTCTTC,CASSTDRGTVEQFF
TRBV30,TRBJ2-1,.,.,TGTGCCTGGAGCCTAGTTGAGCAGTTCTTC,CAWSLVEQFF
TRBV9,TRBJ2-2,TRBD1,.,TGTGCCAGCACCCCCGGGACAGGGAACACCGGGGAGCTGTTTTTT,CASTPGTGNTGELFF
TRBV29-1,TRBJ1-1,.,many,TGCAGCGTTGTGGTCCAGGGCCTGAAGACTGAAGCTTTCTTT,CSVVVQGLKTEAFF
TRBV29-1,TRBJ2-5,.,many,TGCAGCGTTGAAGTTGGTCAGGGGTCGAAGACCCAGTACTTC,CSVEVGQGSKTQYF
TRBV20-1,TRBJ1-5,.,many,TGCAGTGCTAGAGTCGACCCGATCGAAGAGCCCCAGCATTTT,CSARVDPIEEPQHF
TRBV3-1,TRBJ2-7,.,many,TGTGCCAGCAGGAACTACGAGCAGTACTTC,CASRNYEQYF
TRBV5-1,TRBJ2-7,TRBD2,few,TGCGCCAGCAGCTCGCTTCCACAGCGGGACTACGAGCAGTACTTC,CASSSLPQRDYEQYF
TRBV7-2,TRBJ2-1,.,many,TGTGCCAGCAGCTGGACTACCTACAATGAGCAGTTCTTC,CASSWTTYNEQFF
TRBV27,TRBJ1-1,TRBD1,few,TGTGCCAGCAGTTTATCGGGACAGGGGGCGAGGGACACTGAAGCTTTCTTT,CASSLSGQGARDTEAFF
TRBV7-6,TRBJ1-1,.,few,TGTGCCAGCAGCTTAGGGGCAGAACTGAACACTGAAGCTTTCTTT,CASSLGAELNTEAFF
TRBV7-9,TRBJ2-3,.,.,TGTGCCAGCAGCCCTACGTCTGGCCCTGACACAGATACGCAGTATTTT,CASSPTSGPDTDTQYF
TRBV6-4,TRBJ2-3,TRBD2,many,TGTGCCAGCAGTCCTAGGGCTAGCGGGAGCACAGATACGCAGTATTTT,CASSPRASGSTDTQYF
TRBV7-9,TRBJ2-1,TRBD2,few,TGTGCCAGCAGCTCCATCGGGAGGGCTGGTAATGAGCAGTTCTTC,CASSSIGRAGNEQFF
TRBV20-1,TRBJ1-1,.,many,TGCAGTGCTAGAGATCCCCGAGGGGCTCCCGCATCCTCCGAAGCTTTCTTT,CSARDPRGAPASSEAFF
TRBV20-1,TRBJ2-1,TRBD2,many,TGCAGTGCACGCCTAAATCTAGCGGGAGTCTACAATGAGCAGTTCTTC,CSARLNLAGVYNEQFF
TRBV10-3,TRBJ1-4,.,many,TGTGCCATCTGTCACGGGCAGGGTGGGGAAAAACTGTTTTTT,CAICHGQGGEKLFF
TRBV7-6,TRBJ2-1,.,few,TGTGCCAGCAGCTTAGGGTCTGGCAGCCCTGAGCAGTTCTTC,CASSLGSGSPEQFF